The sequence of this TCR beta chain was determined in a study of CD8 T cells in ankylosing spondylitis. A quantitative 5'-RACE method, one with molecular barcodes, was used to make TCR beta libraries. Using its own MiXCR run on the 5' RACE reads, TCRdb lists one record per CDR3 protein. Among 450,000 to 550,000 distinct CDR3 sequences listed, roughly 5.3% were seen once. The CDR3 is 12 amino acids. V was shortened by 3 bases and J by 10 bases, with 12 bases between the two germline ends. Germline CDR1 MNHEY, CDR2 SVGEGT. Ten or more counts support this clonotype. The antigen is undetermined. Findings of the study overall: Clones linked to disease were reported to show significant enrichment in matched ankylosing spondylitis synovial fluid. For ankylosing spondylitis blood, a TCR beta motif of 8 or 9 highly homologous variants appeared characteristic. Disease-linked clones were CD8+ and relatively rare in peripheral blood.

V gene TRBV6-2 or TRBV6-3 combines with J gene TRBJ1-1; no reliable D call. Sequencing was carried out using blood, either unsorted or a sorted T cell fraction (not recorded which). The clonotype originates from a male donor with ankylosing spondylitis. CDR3 residues: CASSYKAQRAFF. The DNA for the CDR3 is TGTGCCAGCAGTTATAAGGCCCAGAGAGCTTTCTTT.